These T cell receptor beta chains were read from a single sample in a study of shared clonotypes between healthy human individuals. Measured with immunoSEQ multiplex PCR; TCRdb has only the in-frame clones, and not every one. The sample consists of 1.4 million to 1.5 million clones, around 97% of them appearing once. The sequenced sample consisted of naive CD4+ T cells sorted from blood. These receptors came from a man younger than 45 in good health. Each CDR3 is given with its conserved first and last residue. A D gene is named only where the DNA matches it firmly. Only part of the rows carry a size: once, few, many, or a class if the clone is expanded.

CASRDQQLAGDSYEQYF TGTGCCAGCAGAGACCAACAACTAGCGGGAGACTCCTACGAGCAGTACTTC . TRBJ2-7 TRBD2 TRBV2
CASSEGGWDTGELFF TGTGCCAGCAGTGAAGGGGGCTGGGACACCGGGGAGCTGTTTTTT . TRBJ2-2 . TRBV2
CASSLIGRGTYTF TGTGCCAGCAGCTTAATCGGCAGGGGAACCTACACCTTC . TRBJ1-2 . TRBV13
CASGLVLRGGTRLFF TGTGCTAGTGGTTTGGTACTCAGGGGGGGGACTCGGCTGTTCTTC . TRBJ2-1 . TRBV12-5
CASSPRGTSYEQYF TGTGCCAGCAGCCCGCGGGGTACGTCCTACGAGCAGTACTTC . TRBJ2-7 . TRBV11-2
CASSSGTSKNTGELFF TGCGCCAGCAGTTCCGGGACTTCCAAGAACACCGGGGAGCTGTTTTTT . TRBJ2-2 . TRBV10-1
CASSSPAGLAKNIQYF TGTGCCAGCAGCTCTCCCGCCGGACTAGCCAAAAACATTCAGTACTTC . TRBJ2-4 . TRBV7-8
CATSSFSDNTYEQYF TGTGCCACCAGCAGTTTCAGTGATAATACCTACGAGCAGTACTTC . TRBJ2-7 . TRBV15
CASSPSGQGEVHEQYF TGTGCCAGCAGTCCCTCGGGACAGGGGGAGGTTCACGAGCAGTACTTC . TRBJ2-7 TRBD1 TRBV28
CASSFTSGRMGEQFF TGTGCCAGCAGTTTTACAAGCGGGAGGATGGGTGAGCAGTTCTTC . TRBJ2-1 TRBD2 TRBV28
CASSLGGFDNEQFF TGCGCCAGCAGCTTGGGGGGTTTCGACAATGAGCAGTTCTTC . TRBJ2-1 . TRBV5-1
CASSWGAGLEQFF TGTGCCAGCAGCTGGGGGGCGGGACTTGAGCAGTTCTTC . TRBJ2-1 . TRBV7-2
CATRGRVEVNEQFF TGTGCCACCAGAGGCAGGGTAGAGGTGAATGAGCAGTTCTTC once TRBJ2-1 . TRBV15
CASSLAVGPHTGELFF TGTGCCAGCAGCTTAGCGGTAGGGCCCCACACCGGGGAGCTGTTTTTT . TRBJ2-2 . TRBV11-2
CASSQEEASGRENF TGCGCCAGCAGCCAAGAGGAGGCTAGCGGGAGGGAGAACTTC . TRBJ2-5 TRBD2 TRBV5-1
CASSTLTGFKQYF TGTGCCAGCAGTACCCTAACAGGGTTCAAGCAGTACTTC . TRBJ2-7 . TRBV28
CASTTGGSYEQYF TGTGCCAGTACGACAGGCGGTTCCTACGAGCAGTACTTC . TRBJ2-7 . TRBV19
CASSPPSRAGELFF TGTGCCAGCTCACCACCCTCGCGGGCCGGGGAGCTGTTTTTT . TRBJ2-2 . TRBV18
CASRRGTAYSTNEKLFF TGCGCCAGCAGACGCGGGACAGCTTACTCAACTAATGAAAAACTGTTTTTT . TRBJ1-4 TRBD1 TRBV4-1
CASSPAAGEETQYF TGTGCCAGCTCACCCGCCGCGGGAGAAGAGACCCAGTACTTC . TRBJ2-5 TRBD2 TRBV18
CASSLWTSGRSTDTQYF TGTGCCAGCAGCCTATGGACTAGCGGGAGGAGCACAGATACGCAGTATTTT . TRBJ2-3 TRBD2 TRBV11-1
CASSFLTKYYEQYF TGTGCCAGCAGCTTTTTAACTAAATATTACGAGCAGTACTTC . TRBJ2-7 . TRBV11-3
CAISEGQGPPQPQHF TGTGCCATCAGTGAGGGTCAGGGGCCCCCTCAGCCCCAGCATTTT . TRBJ1-5 . TRBV10-3
CASTLELDNEQFF TGTGCCAGCACCCTGGAGTTGGACAATGAGCAGTTCTTC . TRBJ2-1 . TRBV2
CASSLGVSGDHNEQFF TGTGCCAGCAGCTTAGGGGTTAGCGGGGACCACAATGAGCAGTTCTTC . TRBJ2-1 TRBD2 TRBV7-9
CASSRGPGEGVQPQHF TGCGCCAGCAGCCGTGGGCCAGGGGAAGGCGTACAGCCCCAGCATTTT few TRBJ1-5 . TRBV4-1
CASSFLQETQYF TGTGCCAGCAGTTTTCTACAAGAGACCCAGTACTTC . TRBJ2-5 . TRBV28
CASSGAGTGSDEQYF TGTGCCAGCAGTGGGGCCGGGACAGGGTCCGACGAGCAGTACTTC once TRBJ2-7 TRBD1 TRBV28
CASSPQGQNTGELFF TGTGCCAGCTCACCACAGGGACAGAACACCGGGGAGCTGTTTTTT . TRBJ2-2 . TRBV18
CATSRDRVNVSAFF TGTGCCACCAGCAGAGACAGGGTTAACGTCTCGGCTTTCTTT . TRBJ1-1 . TRBV15
CASRRRQGPSGNTIYF TGTGCCAGCAGACGTCGACAGGGGCCCTCTGGAAACACCATATATTTT . TRBJ1-3 TRBD1 TRBV28
CAWSVTSGAAGYTF TGTGCCTGGAGTGTAACCTCCGGGGCTGCTGGCTACACCTTC . TRBJ1-2 . TRBV30
CARSLVQRNHKNIQYF TGTGCCAGAAGCTTGGTACAGAGAAATCACAAAAACATTCAGTACTTC once TRBJ2-4 . TRBV5-3
CASRVTTSYEQYF TGTGCCAGCAGGGTCACGACTTCATACGAGCAGTACTTC . TRBJ2-7 . TRBV14
CASRNDRGPFEAFF TGTGCCAGCAGGAACGACAGGGGGCCTTTTGAAGCTTTCTTT . TRBJ1-1 TRBD1 TRBV6-1
CASSLVIRTGYEQYF TGTGCCAGCAGCTTAGTTATTAGGACAGGCTACGAGCAGTACTTC . TRBJ2-7 TRBD1 TRBV11-2
CASSVEMLGVIGNGYTF TGTGCCAGCAGCGTAGAAATGCTAGGGGTAATTGGTAATGGCTACACCTTC . TRBJ1-2 . TRBV9
CASSIGTPLDTQYF TGTGCCAGTAGTATCGGTACTCCTCTGGATACGCAGTATTTT . TRBJ2-3 . TRBV19
CASSSRGEIIDEQFF TGTGCCAGCAGCTCGCGGGGGGAGATTATCGATGAGCAGTTCTTC . TRBJ2-1 TRBD2 TRBV7-9
CASSASQGIEQFF TGTGCCAGCAGCGCCTCGCAGGGGATTGAGCAGTTCTTC . TRBJ2-1 . TRBV9
CASSFLTDSYEQYF TGTGCCAGCAGCTTCCTGACAGATTCCTACGAGCAGTACTTC . TRBJ2-7 . TRBV5-6
CASRLKGTHSGANVLTF TGTGCCAGTAGGTTGAAGGGGACGCACTCTGGGGCCAACGTCCTGACTTTC . TRBJ2-6 . TRBV19
CATSRDLGLLGTEAFF TGTGCCACCAGCAGAGATTTGGGACTCCTGGGGACTGAAGCTTTCTTT . TRBJ1-1 . TRBV15
CAIRLGVAGGADTQYF TGTGCCATCAGATTGGGGGTAGCGGGAGGAGCAGATACGCAGTATTTT . TRBJ2-3 TRBD2 TRBV10-3
CASSPLTSGVYEQYF TGTGCCAGCTCACCGCTGACTAGCGGGGTATACGAGCAGTACTTC . TRBJ2-7 TRBD2 TRBV18
CASSSTSGRVETQYF TGTGCCAGCAGCTCTACTAGCGGGAGGGTGGAGACCCAGTACTTC . TRBJ2-5 TRBD2 TRBV5-4
CASSRPDRVYNEQFF TGTGCCAGCAGCCGCCCCGACAGGGTCTACAATGAGCAGTTCTTC . TRBJ2-1 TRBD1 TRBV11-2
CASSLLLAGGYEQFF TGTGCCAGCAGCTTATTGCTAGCGGGGGGGTATGAGCAGTTCTTC . TRBJ2-1 TRBD2 TRBV13
CASSDRGNIQYF TGTGCCAGCAGTGACAGGGGTAACATTCAGTACTTC . TRBJ2-4 . TRBV2
CASSPTDGNTIYF TGTGCCAGCAGCCCAACAGACGGAAACACCATATATTTT . TRBJ1-3 . TRBV7-8